This T cell receptor (beta chain) was found in a study of T cells in Graves' hyperthyroidism and ophthalmopathy. Study summary: Blood from the periphery was taken at initial diagnosis, before any treatment.

Researchers amplified the TCR beta CDR3 regions from RNA transcripts. First-round RT-PCR targeting the TCR CDR3 was performed with the HTBI primer set. TCRdb re-analysed the multiplex PCR reads in MiXCR, keeping a single row per CDR3 protein. The sample lists around 300,000 distinct CDR3 sequences, roughly 15% occurring once. This clonotype was seen repeatedly, ten times or more. Its specificity is unknown. Study-level points and caveats: Ophthalmopathy was predicted by the model a median of 6.5 months ahead of onset.

The source material was blood. This clonotype originated in a woman aged 25 to 39 with Graves' hyperthyroidism that later progressed to Graves' ophthalmopathy.

The CDR3 coding sequence is TGTGCCAGCAGCCGGTTTGGGACAGGGGCGTACGGGCAGTTCTTC. This translates into CASSRFGTGAYGQFF. V gene TRBV12-3 or TRBV12-4 combines with J gene TRBJ2-1; 10 bases line up with TRBD1. The CDR3 extends over 15 amino acids. V gave up 6 bases and J gave up 12 bases; unmatched junction bases: 14.